The T cell receptor beta chain under discussion was sequenced for a study of T-cell reconstitution after alpha-beta-depleted transplantation in children. Regarding the study as a whole: A year post-transplant, T-cell counts and diversity derived mostly from newly produced T cells.

This clonotype was recorded a few times. Antigen specificity is unknown. Library preparation (for TCRbeta) was performed with unique molecular identifiers. TCRdb passed the PCR reads through MiXCR, listing each CDR3 protein once. The data hold around 500,000 distinct CDR3 sequences, with around 23% observed a single time. The material was PBMCs, mostly from graft donor cells, obtained 360 days after TCRalphabeta/CD19-depleted stem cell transplant. The sequence was obtained from a boy under two years old who had a stem cell transplant for acute myeloid leukemia, so the T cells may come from the graft donor.

This chain's CDR3 is CASSGAGTGDYEQYV. The CDR3 coding sequence is TGTGCCAGCAGTGGGGCCGGGACAGGGGACTACGAGCAGTACGTC. This sequence joins TRBV6-1 and TRBJ2-7; the match to TRBD1 covers 10 bases. This CDR3 has 15 residues. Germline V gene sequence: CDR1 MNHNS, CDR2 SASEGT. The trim removed 4 bases at V and 3 bases at J, leaving 6 bases unmatched.